The 20 T cell receptor beta chains reported below all come from one sample, sequenced in a study of T-cell reconstitution after alpha-beta-depleted transplantation in children. Construction of the TCRbeta library involved unique molecular identifiers. MiXCR, run by TCRdb on the PCR reads, gives a single entry per CDR3 protein. The sample holds 450,000 to 600,000 distinct CDR3 sequences; approximately 16% are singletons and the top ten take roughly 3.3%. The sample consisted of PBMCs from the stem cell graft donor, taken from the stem cell graft. The receptors here all came from a human donor who donated a stem cell graft to a child with acute lymphoblastic leukemia.

The chain combines TRBV20-1 with TRBJ2-5; TRBD2 matches at 7 bases. Germline V gene sequence: CDR1 DFQATT, CDR2 SNEGSKA (reference sequence). This CDR3 region has 15 residues. The ends lost 3 bases at V and 4 bases at J; junction bases unmatched: 11. CDR3 amino acids: CSASLWAAGVETQYF. Written as DNA, the CDR3 is TGCAGTGCTAGCCTCTGGGCTGCGGGAGTAGAGACCCAGTACTTC.

This chain joins TRBV12-3 or TRBV12-4 and TRBJ2-7; 8 bases are shared with TRBD1. The V and J ends lost 3 bases and 6 bases, in that order; junction bases with no gene match: 7. The CDR3 is 14 amino acids. The CDR3: CASSFTGGRGEQYF. For the CDR3, the DNA is TGTGCCAGCAGTTTTACAGGGGGACGAGGCGAGCAGTACTTC.

The V and J genes are TRBV7-9 and TRBJ1-4; no clear D gene. V dropped 1 base and J dropped 4 bases, with 10 bases sitting between them. The CDR3 covers 15 residues. CDR1 is SEHNR and CDR2 is FQNEAQ in the germline V gene (reference sequence). This chain's CDR3 is CASSLGAAVNEKLFF. The CDR3 DNA sequence: TGTGCCAGCAGCTTAGGGGCAGCCGTTAATGAAAAACTGTTTTTT.

This clonotype occurred a few times. This chain links TRBV6-5 with TRBJ2-1, with 13 bases aligning to TRBD2. J gave up 8 bases and V 4 bases, and 14 bases lay outside the gene matches. The length of the CDR3 is 18 residues. The germline CDR1 and CDR2 sequences are MNHEY and SVGAGI. CDR3 amino acids: CASSSLRTSGRKIDEQFF. The DNA of the CDR3 is TGTGCCAGCAGTTCCCTTCGGACTAGCGGGAGAAAGATAGATGAGCAGTTCTTC.

In this sample, this clonotype turned up a few times. The gene calls are TRBV20-1 and TRBJ2-3, with 13 bases that match TRBD2. After removal of 5 bases from V and 14 bases from J, the junction contained 19 bases not matched to a gene. This CDR3 is 16 amino acids long. Per germline, CDR1 DFQATT and CDR2 SNEGSKA (reference sequence). CDR3 nucleotide sequence: TGCAGTGCTCCCCGGACTAGCGGGAGCTTACGAGGTTCGTGGTATTTT. Protein sequence: CSAPRTSGSLRGSWYF.

This clonotype was counted only a few times. The chain recombines TRBV6-1 with TRBJ2-5; D is ambiguous. This CDR3 comprises 13 residues. CDR1 MNHNS and CDR2 SASEGT come from the germline V gene. The V gene lost 6 bases and the J gene lost 3 bases, with 11 bases spanning the gap. CDR3 amino acids: CASRFDLEETQYF. The DNA of the CDR3 is TGTGCCAGCAGGTTCGACCTGGAAGAGACCCAGTACTTC.

This clonotype has just one count. This sequence joins TRBV6-2 or TRBV6-3 and TRBJ2-4, with 9 bases matching TRBD1. Trimming took 5 bases from V and 3 from J; bases not matched to a gene: 8. The CDR3 is 16 amino acids. Germline V gene lookup returns CDR1 MNHEY and CDR2 SVGEGT. The CDR3 region is CASSLTGGLGKNIQYF. Here the CDR3 DNA reads TGTGCCAGCAGTCTAACAGGGGGCCTAGGCAAAAACATTCAGTACTTC.

This clonotype was seen ten or more times. The chain employs TRBV11-2 and TRBJ2-1, with D possibly being TRBD2 (6 bases). V lost 7 bases to trimming and J lost 6 bases, with 13 bases between them. Germline CDR1 SGHAT, CDR2 FQNNGV. CDR3 length equals 13 residues. The CDR3 DNA reads TGTGCCAGCACGGAGGAGGGAGTCAATGAGCAGTTCTTC. It encodes CASTEEGVNEQFF.

The CDR3 nucleotides are TGTGCCACCAGTGCAGACGATAGCGGGATTGAGACCCAGTACTTC. It encodes CATSADDSGIETQYF. The J gene is TRBJ2-5, the V gene TRBV24-1, with TRBD2 matching over 8 bases. The junction had 9 bases not matched to a gene; V was cut back by 5 bases and J by 5 bases. This CDR3 is 15 amino acids long. Germline assignment: CDR1 KGHDR and CDR2 SFDVKD.

This clonotype was counted a few times. The chain links TRBV5-1 to TRBJ2-7; 7 positions match TRBD1. The CDR3 runs 16 residues. Germline V CDR1 and CDR2: SGHRS, YFSETQ. The ends lost 0 bases at V and 5 bases at J; junction bases unmatched: 11. The CDR3 DNA reads as TGCGCCAGCAGCTTGGCCTTTCCCCACAGGGGCAACGAGCAGTACTTC. It specifies CASSLAFPHRGNEQYF. Full variable domain (outside the CDR3, taken from reference TRBV5-1 and TRBJ2-7): KAGVTQTPRYLIKTRGQQVTLSCSPISGHRSVSWYQQTPGQGLQFLFEYFSETQRNKGNFPGRFSGRQFSNSRSEMNVSTLELGDSALYLCASSLAFPHRGNEQYFGPGTRLTVT.

The gene calls are TRBV5-1 and TRBJ2-7; the D gene is possibly TRBD1 (6 bases). There are 14 residues in the CDR3. V was trimmed by 4 bases and J by 2 bases, leaving 13 bases between them. Germline-derived CDR1 and CDR2 are SGHRS and YFSETQ. DNA for the CDR3: TGCGCCAGCAGCCTCCCACAGGGCACCTACGAGCAGTACTTC. Protein sequence: CASSLPQGTYEQYF.

The chain carries TRBV12-3 or TRBV12-4 and TRBJ1-1; D may be TRBD1 (6 bases). Between the trimmed V and J ends, which lost 5 bases and 5 bases, there was a span of 15 bases. CDR3 length equals 14 residues. The CDR3 spells CASSGGAGGTEAFF. The CDR3 coding sequence is TGTGCCAGCAGTGGGGGGGCTGGGGGGACTGAAGCTTTCTTT.

A few counts support this clonotype. The genes are TRBV20-1 and TRBJ2-1; 10 positions match TRBD2. This CDR3 contains 17 residues. Germline CDR1 is DFQATT and CDR2 is SNEGSKA (reference sequence). V lost 0 bases and J lost 3; bases outside the gene matches: 8. This CDR3 is CSARDLSLAGIYNEQFF. In nucleotides, the CDR3 is TGCAGTGCTAGAGATCTATCACTAGCGGGAATCTACAATGAGCAGTTCTTC.

V usage is TRBV4-2 and J usage is TRBJ2-1; 7 bases are shared with TRBD2. Germline V CDR1 and CDR2: LGHNA, YNFKEQ. The CDR3 is 17 amino acids. V lost 2 bases, J lost 2 bases, and 9 bases stayed unmatched. DNA of the CDR3: TGTGCCAGCAGCCAACCGCCTGGGGGAGGGACCTACAATGAGCAGTTCTTC. Its translation is CASSQPPGGGTYNEQFF.

This clonotype has more than one count but fewer than ten. V is TRBV12-3 or TRBV12-4 and J is TRBJ2-3; possible D gene TRBD1, 5 bases. Trimming cost V 2 bases and J 2 bases, with 11 bases left between them. The CDR3 is 15 amino acids. The DNA for the CDR3 is TGTGCCAGCAGTTTATATACAGGAAACACAGATACGCAGTATTTT. This gives the protein CASSLYTGNTDTQYF.

This clonotype showed up just a few times. This rearrangement joins TRBV12-3 or TRBV12-4 to TRBJ2-1; 11 bases fit TRBD2. V gave up 5 bases and J gave up 7 bases; unmatched junction bases: 10. CDR3 size: 16 residues. The CDR3 spells CASSNLAGGPGNEQFF. The CDR3 DNA follows: TGTGCCAGCAGTAATTTAGCGGGAGGGCCGGGTAATGAGCAGTTCTTC.

The V gene is TRBV6-5, the J gene TRBJ1-2; a weak D match, TRBD1 (6 bases). Germline V CDR1 and CDR2: MNHEY, SVGAGI. The V end was cut by 4 bases, the J end by 6 bases, with 12 bases between. The CDR3 is 13 amino acids. CDR3 sequence (DNA): TGTGCCAGCAGTTCTACAGGGAGCGATGGCTACACCTTC. Protein product: CASSSTGSDGYTF.

This sequence joins TRBV27 and TRBJ1-5; D perhaps matches TRBD1 (6 bases). The V gene's germline CDR1 is MNHEY and CDR2 SMNVEV (reference sequence). Trimming removed 5 bases at V and 1 base at J, with 12 bases between. This CDR3 comprises 15 residues. CDR3 sequence (DNA): TGTGCCAGCAGTCCCGCGGGGGCGAGCAATCAGCCCCAGCATTTT. Translated, it gives CASSPAGASNQPQHF.

The rearrangement joins TRBV7-6 to TRBJ1-1; TRBD1 matches at 10 bases. The CDR3 length is 15 residues. The V segment lost 5 bases and the J segment 4 bases; nucleotides outside the gene matches: 7. Germline-derived CDR1 and CDR2 are SGHVS and FNYEAQ. The CDR3 sequence: CASSPRTGGSTEAFF. The CDR3 bases are TGTGCCAGCAGCCCAAGGACAGGGGGTAGCACTGAAGCTTTCTTT.

V is TRBV29-1 and J is TRBJ2-1, with D unclear. Trimming removed 7 bases from V and 9 bases from J, with 10 bases in between. The CDR3 is made up of 10 amino acids. Germline CDR1 SQVTM, CDR2 ANQGSEA. The DNA of the CDR3 is TGCAGCGCGAAGTTGATTGAGCAGTTCTTC. Encoded protein: CSAKLIEQFF.